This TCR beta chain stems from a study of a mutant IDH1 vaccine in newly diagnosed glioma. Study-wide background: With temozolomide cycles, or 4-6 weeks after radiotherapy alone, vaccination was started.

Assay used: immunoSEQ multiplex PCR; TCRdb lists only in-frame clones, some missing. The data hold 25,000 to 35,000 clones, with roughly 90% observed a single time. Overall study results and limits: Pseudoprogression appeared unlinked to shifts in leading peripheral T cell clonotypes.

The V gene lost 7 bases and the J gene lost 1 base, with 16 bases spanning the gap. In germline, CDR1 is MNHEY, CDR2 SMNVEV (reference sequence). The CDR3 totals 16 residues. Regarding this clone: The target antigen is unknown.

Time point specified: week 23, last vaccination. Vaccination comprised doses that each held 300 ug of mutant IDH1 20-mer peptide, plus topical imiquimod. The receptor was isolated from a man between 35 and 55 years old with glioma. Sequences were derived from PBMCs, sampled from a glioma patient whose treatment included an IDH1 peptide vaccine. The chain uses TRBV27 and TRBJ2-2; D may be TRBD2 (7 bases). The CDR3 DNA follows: TGTGCCAGCAAACGGGGGGCGGGGAGGAACACCGGGGAGCTGTTTTTT. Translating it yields CASKRGAGRNTGELFF.